These T cell receptor beta chains were read from a single sample in a study of blood T cell repertoires in COVID-19. Libraries were prepared by immunoSEQ multiplex PCR; TCRdb keeps only in-frame clonotypes and omits some of them. There are some 300,000 clones in the sample; approximately 86% occur only once, and 1.3% lies in the top ten. Sequenced sample: peripheral blood. The origin of the receptors is a man aged 70-80 years with acute or convalescent COVID-19. CDR3s include the opening cysteine and the closing phenylalanine or tryptophan. The order of the fields is J gene, V gene, clone size, D gene, CDR3 protein, CDR3 DNA. D genes are given only for firm matches. Not every row has a clone size; where given, it reads once, few, many or a size class.

TRBJ1-2 TRBV18 - - CASSPTVDYGYTF TGTGCCAGCTCACCGACAGTAGACTATGGCTACACCTTC
TRBJ2-1 TRBV18 once TRBD2 CASSPTGGGGNEQFF TGTGCCAGCTCACCGACGGGTGGGGGGGGCAATGAGCAGTTCTTC
TRBJ2-3 TRBV27 - - CASSLSKAGGTDTQYF TGTGCCAGCAGTTTATCTAAGGCAGGGGGCACAGATACGCAGTATTTT
TRBJ2-7 TRBV9 - TRBD1 CASSFEPGQGYEQYF TGTGCCAGCAGCTTCGAGCCGGGACAGGGCTACGAGCAGTACTTC
TRBJ2-7 TRBV4-3 - - CASSQTYAGGNYEQYF TGCGCCAGCAGCCAGACCTATGCCGGGGGTAACTACGAGCAGTACTTC
TRBJ1-6 TRBV19 - TRBD1 CASSTQGAFNSPLHF TGTGCCAGTAGTACACAGGGGGCCTTTAATTCACCCCTCCACTTT
TRBJ2-5 TRBV10-3 - - CAISEWAGDIQETQYF TGTGCCATCAGTGAGTGGGCAGGGGACATCCAAGAGACCCAGTACTTC
TRBJ2-3 TRBV27 - TRBD1 CASRSGQGARDTQYF TGTGCCAGCAGATCCGGACAGGGGGCAAGGGATACGCAGTATTTT
TRBJ2-7 TRBV10-3 - - CAISRDSGYEQYF TGTGCCATCAGCCGGGACTCGGGGTACGAGCAGTACTTC
TRBJ1-2 TRBV3-1/TRBV3-2 - - CASSPTGSDYGYTF TGTGCCAGCAGCCCAACAGGCTCCGACTATGGCTACACCTTC
TRBJ2-5 TRBV18 - - CASSPSSGETQYF TGTGCCAGCTCACCATCCTCCGGGGAGACCCAGTACTTC
TRBJ1-1 TRBV5-1 - - CASRQGVNTEAFF TGCGCCAGCAGACAGGGAGTGAACACTGAAGCTTTCTTT
TRBJ2-7 TRBV21-1 - - CASSRGTASYEQYF TGTGCCAGCAGCAGGGGGACAGCGTCCTACGAGCAGTACTTC
TRBJ1-1 TRBV7-2 once TRBD1 CASSARTGWNTEAFF TGTGCCAGCAGCGCTCGGACAGGATGGAACACTGAAGCTTTCTTT
TRBJ2-7 TRBV6-2/TRBV6-3 once TRBD2 CASSYPAGGVGYEQYF TGTGCCAGCAGTTACCCCGCTGGGGGGGTTGGATACGAGCAGTACTTC
TRBJ2-3 TRBV5-1 - - CASSDTGTDTQYF TGCGCCAGCAGCGATACAGGCACAGATACGCAGTATTTT
TRBJ2-2 TRBV11-3 - TRBD1 CASSLSAGGTGELFF TGTGCCAGCAGCTTAAGTGCAGGGGGCACCGGGGAGCTGTTTTTT
TRBJ1-4 TRBV6-5 - TRBD1 CASRGTGGYEKLFF TGTGCCAGCAGGGGGACAGGGGGCTATGAAAAACTGTTTTTT
TRBJ2-2 TRBV9 - - CASSPRTGTGELFF TGTGCCAGCAGCCCTCGGACGGGGACCGGGGAGCTGTTTTTT
TRBJ2-7 TRBV11-3 - - CASSLNSLDFYEQYF TGTGCCAGCAGCTTAAACAGTCTGGATTTCTACGAGCAGTACTTC
TRBJ1-5 TRBV10-3 - TRBD1 CAISAGTALNQPQHF TGTGCCATCAGTGCCGGGACAGCACTCAATCAGCCCCAGCATTTT
TRBJ2-3 TRBV9 few - CASSVGSASSDTQYF TGTGCCAGCAGCGTAGGTTCGGCTAGCTCAGATACGCAGTATTTT
TRBJ2-2 TRBV18 - - CASSPNRVTGELFF TGTGCCAGCTCACCAAACAGGGTGACCGGGGAGCTGTTTTTT
TRBJ2-2 TRBV7-8 - - CASRLMGAVTGELFF TGTGCCAGTCGATTAATGGGTGCGGTCACCGGGGAGCTGTTTTTT